These 25 T cell receptor beta chains were all obtained from the same sample, sequenced in a study of blood T cells in healthy people across ages. Primed by a sample-barcoded 5' primer and a J-beta primer mix, a second PCR proceeded for about 7 to 11 cycles. TCRdb ran MiXCR on the 5' RACE reads and lists one entry per CDR3 protein. The table shows hundreds of thousands of distinct CDR3 sequences, with 20% to 25% occurring only once. The sample comprised blood. These receptors were taken from a man aged 70 or older in good health.

This clonotype was observed a single time. A read error may account for a junction end that differs from germline. V usage is TRBV7-9 and J usage is TRBJ1-3; D possibly corresponds to TRBD1 (5 bases). The CDR3 runs 15 residues. Germline assignment: CDR1 SEHNR and CDR2 FQNEAQ (reference sequence). The CDR3: CASSPQGDRGNTVYF. The CDR3 nucleotides are TGTGCCAGCAGCCCTCAAGGGGATCGAGGAAACACCGTATATTTT.

This clonotype showed up many times. This sequence joins TRBV7-9 and TRBJ2-1, with D uncertain. The length of the CDR3 is 12 residues. From germline, CDR1 is SEHNR and CDR2 FQNEAQ (reference sequence). Trimming stripped 5 bases from V and 10 bases from J, with 12 bases between. CDR3 nucleotide sequence: TGTGCCAGCAGCAACCCGGAATTCGAGCAGTTCTTC. Residues: CASSNPEFEQFF.

This sequence joins TRBV7-9 and TRBJ2-3; perhaps TRBD2 as D (5 bases). This CDR3 contains 14 residues. The germline CDR1 and CDR2 sequences are SEHNR and FQNEAQ (reference sequence). V was cut by 5 bases and J by 2 bases, with 11 bases left in between. The CDR3 DNA sequence: TGTGCCAGCAGCCCCCGGGGAAACACAGATACGCAGTATTTT. Translation gives CASSPRGNTDTQYF. Supplemented by reference TRBV7-9 and TRBJ2-3, the full variable domain reads DTGVSQNPRHKITKRGQNVTFRCDPISEHNRLYWYRQTLGQGPEFLTYFQNEAQLEKSRLLSDRFSAERPKGSFSTLEIQRTEQGDSAMYLCASSPRGNTDTQYFGPGTRLTVL.

This chain joins TRBV20-1 and TRBJ2-5; D is perhaps TRBD1 or TRBD2 (5 bases each). The ends were cut back, 5 bases at V and 0 bases at J, with 19 bases in the middle. CDR1 is DFQATT, CDR2 SNEGSKA, per germline (reference sequence). The CDR3 is 16 amino acids. As DNA, the CDR3 is TGCAGTGCTCACCCCCCTGACGGGACCTACCAAGAGACCCAGTACTTC. It encodes CSAHPPDGTYQETQYF.

This clonotype showed up just a few times. The rearrangement links TRBV7-9 to TRBJ2-5; D unclear. With the DNA end fitting TRBJ2-7 better, the J assignment may be wrong. From germline, CDR1 is SEHNR and CDR2 FQNEAQ (reference sequence). The CDR3 covers 12 residues. DNA of the CDR3: TGTGCCAGCAGTATAGCTAGCTACGAGCAGTACTTC. Protein product: CASSIASYEQYF.

The chain employs TRBV5-1 and TRBJ1-1; D is unclear. This CDR3 region has 14 residues. The V gene lost 2 bases and the J gene lost 4 bases, with 12 bases spanning the gap. The germline CDR1 and CDR2 sequences are SGHRS and YFSETQ. The CDR3 here is CASSFEGMGTEAFF. The DNA for the CDR3 is TGCGCCAGCAGCTTTGAAGGGATGGGCACTGAAGCTTTCTTT.

The chain is built from TRBV11-2 and TRBJ2-1; a weak D match, TRBD2 (6 bases). CDR1 and CDR2 from the germline V gene are SGHAT and FQNNGV. The V end was cut by 6 bases, the J end by 4 bases, with 16 bases between. The CDR3 has 15 amino acids. The CDR3 region is CASREGAGQYNEQFF. The DNA for the CDR3 is TGTGCCAGCAGGGAGGGCGCGGGGCAGTACAATGAGCAGTTCTTC.

The V and J genes are TRBV14 and TRBJ2-2; D is undetermined. The CDR3 has 18 amino acids. Germline CDR1 and CDR2: SGHDN and FVKESK. V lost 1 base and J lost 2, with 17 bases in between. The CDR3 DNA reads TGTGCCAGCAGCCAAGCCTTAATTGCGCTTCCTAACACCGGGGAGCTGTTTTTT. It specifies CASSQALIALPNTGELFF.

With regard to this clonotype: An end of the junction does not agree with germline; a read error may underlie this. The chain links TRBV11-2 to TRBJ2-7; the match to TRBD2 covers 11 bases. Germline V gene lookup returns CDR1 SGHAT and CDR2 FQNNGV. The CDR3 runs 15 residues. The CDR3 is CASTLAGGGSYEQYF. The CDR3 nucleotides are TGTGCCAGCACCTTAGCGGGAGGGGGATCCTACGAGCAGTACTTC.

The CDR3 protein is CASSPVGNQPQHF. CDR3 sequence (DNA): TGCGCCAGCAGCCCAGTTGGCAATCAGCCCCAGCATTTT. The chain joins TRBV4-1 to TRBJ1-5; D is unclear. Germline V gene data show CDR1 as MGHRA and CDR2 as YSYEKL. Trimming removed 4 bases from V and 2 bases from J, with 6 bases in between. There are 13 residues in the CDR3.

This clonotype has just a few counts. The gene calls are TRBV20-1 and TRBJ2-1; 8 positions agree with TRBD2. Germline V lookup: CDR1 DFQATT, CDR2 SNEGSKA (reference sequence). The CDR3 extends over 14 amino acids. With 1 base clipped from V and 5 bases from J, the junction kept 4 bases outside the gene matches. DNA for the CDR3: TGCAGTGCTAGAGCCGGCGGGAGGAACAATGAGCAGTTCTTC. Amino acid sequence: CSARAGGRNNEQFF.

The genes are TRBV12-3 or TRBV12-4 and TRBJ1-4; no reliable D call. V was clipped by 3 bases and J by 7 bases, with 12 bases between them. The CDR3 is made up of 14 amino acids. The CDR3 loop is CASSFPGNGEKLFF. The CDR3 DNA sequence: TGTGCCAGCAGTTTTCCGGGAAATGGTGAAAAACTGTTTTTT.

This clonotype was seen a few times. V gene TRBV20-1 combines with J gene TRBJ1-4; 10 positions agree with TRBD1. Germline trimming cut 6 bases from V and 5 bases from J; bases unmatched to any gene: 6. The germline gives CDR1 DFQATT, CDR2 SNEGSKA (reference sequence). The CDR3 is made up of 14 amino acids. The CDR3 coding sequence is TGCAGTGCCGAGCCGGGACAGGGGAATGAAAAACTGTTTTTT. Protein sequence: CSAEPGQGNEKLFF.

CDR3 DNA: TGTGCCAGCAGTTACGCCGACAGGTCTAACTATGGCTACACCTTC. This codes for CASSYADRSNYGYTF. The chain employs TRBV6-7 and TRBJ1-2; TRBD1 might be the D (6 bases). TRBV6-7 is classed as an ORF, of uncertain function. There are 15 residues in the CDR3. V gave up 2 bases and J gave up 0 bases, with 10 bases separating them.

The table lists this clonotype with many counts. CDR3 residues: CASTPGVGYEQYF. The DNA for the CDR3 is TGTGCCAGCACCCCCGGAGTGGGTTACGAGCAGTACTTC. J is TRBJ2-7 and V is TRBV6-5; no firm D call. With 7 bases removed from V and 4 bases from J, the gap between germline ends came to 14 bases. The CDR3 length is 13 residues. CDR1 and CDR2 (germline): MNHEY, SVGAGI.

The chain combines TRBV6-6 with TRBJ1-4, with D uncertain. This CDR3 region has 12 residues. V was shortened by 2 bases and J by 4 bases, with 2 bases between the two germline ends. From germline, CDR1 is MNHNY and CDR2 SVGAGI (reference sequence). The CDR3 DNA reads as TGTGCCAGCAGTTACGGTAATGAAAAACTGTTTTTT. This gives the protein CASSYGNEKLFF.

This chain links TRBV4-1 with TRBJ2-6; 9 positions agree with TRBD2. Losses at the gene ends were 4 bases for V and 0 bases for J; bases not matched to a gene: 10. Germline loops: CDR1 MGHRA, CDR2 YSYEKL. The CDR3 loop spans 19 amino acids. CDR3 nucleotide sequence: TGCGCCAGCAGCCCATTTGAGCGGGAGGTAAACTCTGGGGCCAACGTCCTGACTTTC. Its protein product is CASSPFEREVNSGANVLTF.

The chain links TRBV5-6 to TRBJ2-1; D is uncertain. Germline V gene sequence: CDR1 SGHDT, CDR2 YYEEEE. This CDR3 spans 14 amino acids. V was cut by 2 bases and J by 8 bases, with 14 bases left in between. Here the CDR3 reads CASSFWTNVDEQFF. The DNA of the CDR3 is TGTGCCAGCAGCTTTTGGACCAACGTTGATGAGCAGTTCTTC.

The J gene is TRBJ2-4, the V gene TRBV19; TRBD2 matches at 10 bases. Germline V gene data show CDR1 as LNHDA and CDR2 as SQIVND (reference sequence). V lost 5 bases, J lost 0 bases, and 7 bases stayed unmatched. The length of the CDR3 is 17 residues. CDR3 bases: TGTGCCAGTAGTTGGGGACTAGCGCAGCTAGCCAAAAACATTCAGTACTTC. This encodes CASSWGLAQLAKNIQYF.

This clonotype was seen only a few times. The J gene is TRBJ2-2, the V gene TRBV28, with 10 bases that match TRBD1. This CDR3 is built from 16 residues. From germline, CDR1 is MDHEN and CDR2 SYDVKM. Unmatched junction bases numbered 13, after V lost 5 bases and J lost 10 bases. The CDR3 region is CASSIPSGTGVAELFF. CDR3 nucleotides: TGTGCCAGCAGTATCCCCTCTGGGACAGGGGTAGCGGAGCTGTTTTTT.

This clonotype was seen many times. The rearrangement links TRBV3-1 to TRBJ2-2, with TRBD2 matching over 7 bases. Germline V gene sequence: CDR1 LGHDT, CDR2 YNNKEL (reference sequence). The V segment lost 0 bases and the J segment 1 base; nucleotides outside the gene matches: 8. The CDR3 totals 18 residues. The CDR3 bases are TGTGCCAGCAGCCAAGATCGCCCTAGCGGTTTGAACACCGGGGAGCTGTTTTTT. Amino acid sequence: CASSQDRPSGLNTGELFF.

This clonotype occurred a few times. V gene TRBV5-1 combines with J gene TRBJ2-5; the D gene is possibly TRBD1 (5 bases). The CDR3 is 15 residues long. Germline V gene lookup returns CDR1 SGHRS and CDR2 YFSETQ. The ends were cut back, 2 bases at V and 5 bases at J, with 16 bases in the middle. The CDR3 is CASSLGASSGETQYF. The CDR3, as DNA: TGCGCCAGCAGCTTAGGGGCTTCTTCAGGGGAGACCCAGTACTTC.

This chain connects TRBV2 to TRBJ1-1; a possible D gene is TRBD1 (6 bases). The germline gives CDR1 SNHLY, CDR2 FYNNEI. This CDR3 spans 12 amino acids. V was pared by 9 bases and J by 8 bases, with 16 bases between. The CDR3 nucleotides read TGTGCCAGTCGCCGGGGGCCTCCCGAAGCTTTCTTT. Protein sequence: CASRRGPPEAFF.

The J gene is TRBJ2-3, the V gene TRBV5-1; TRBD2 aligns across 9 bases. Germline assignment: CDR1 SGHRS and CDR2 YFSETQ. This CDR3 spans 15 amino acids. V trimming: 0 bases; J trimming: 4 bases; junction bases outside the gene matches: 3. The CDR3 protein is CASSLEGGRADTQYF. The CDR3 DNA reads as TGCGCCAGCAGCTTGGAGGGCGGGAGGGCAGATACGCAGTATTTT. The full variable domain, in which reference TRBV5-1 and TRBJ2-3 provide the parts outside the CDR3, is KAGVTQTPRYLIKTRGQQVTLSCSPISGHRSVSWYQQTPGQGLQFLFEYFSETQRNKGNFPGRFSGRQFSNSRSEMNVSTLELGDSALYLCASSLEGGRADTQYFGPGTRLTVL.

The V call is TRBV20-1, the J call TRBJ2-5; TRBD1 or TRBD2 may be the D gene (5 bases each). Germline V gene sequence: CDR1 DFQATT, CDR2 SNEGSKA (reference sequence). V was cut by 5 bases and J by 0 bases, with 10 bases left in between. The CDR3 contains 13 residues. The CDR3 nucleotides read TGCAGTGCTGACACGGGACACCAAGAGACCCAGTACTTC. It encodes CSADTGHQETQYF.